These 27 T cell receptor beta chains came from one sample sequenced in a study of beta chain features in type 1 diabetes. The authors reverse transcribed all of the isolated RNA, so sequencing captured expressed TCRB transcripts. Only in-frame clones appear in the TCRdb table, and some are missing; sequencing was by immunoSEQ multiplex PCR. The top ten clones hold around 0.015% of a sample with roughly 330,000 clones, approximately 9.9% of them seen once. The source material was naive CD4+ T cells from blood. These receptors originate from a woman aged 30 to 39 in good health.

This clone was seen only a few times. Other DNA sequences in this specimen translate into the identical CDR3. V and J are TRBV28 and TRBJ2-7, with TRBD1 identical over 7 bases. There are 12 residues in the CDR3. Germline V CDR1 and CDR2: MDHEN, SYDVKM. Trimming removed 2 bases from V and 6 bases from J; junction bases left unmatched: 1. The CDR3 spells CASSLRTGEQYF. The CDR3 nucleotides read TGTGCCAGCAGTTTAAGGACAGGCGAGCAGTACTTC.

The V call is TRBV25-1, the J call TRBJ2-1, with TRBD2 matching 7 bases. Losses at the gene ends were 3 bases for V and 0 bases for J; bases not matched to a gene: 2. Germline V CDR1 and CDR2: MGHDK, SYGVNS. The CDR3 spans 15 residues. The CDR3 DNA sequence: TGTGCCAGCAGTGAGAGCGGGGCCTCCTACAATGAGCAGTTCTTC. Translating it yields CASSESGASYNEQFF.

In this sample, this clone turned up a few times. The V call is TRBV5-1, the J call TRBJ2-5, with 9 bases identical to TRBD2. The CDR3 has 16 amino acids. Per germline, CDR1 SGHRS and CDR2 YFSETQ. Trimming cost V 3 bases and J 3 bases; bases outside gene matches: 9. The CDR3: CASSSSALAGEETQYF. In DNA form, the CDR3 reads TGCGCCAGCAGCTCAAGTGCACTAGCGGGTGAAGAGACCCAGTACTTC.

This clone was picked up a small number of times. The chain has TRBV7-9 and TRBJ2-7; D gene uncertain. V lost 3 bases, J lost 0 bases, and 6 bases lay in between. Germline CDR1 is SEHNR and CDR2 is FQNEAQ (reference sequence). The length of the CDR3 is 13 residues. The CDR3 protein is CASSFTGSYEQYF. The DNA for the CDR3 is TGTGCCAGCAGCTTTACCGGCTCCTACGAGCAGTACTTC.

J is TRBJ2-7 and V is TRBV7-8, with unresolved D. Germline CDR1 is SGHVS and CDR2 is FQNEAQ. This CDR3 has 14 amino acids. V lost 5 bases to trimming and J lost 0 bases, with 11 bases between them. CDR3 nucleotides: TGTGCCAGCAGCCCTCTCCAGAACTCCTACGAGCAGTACTTC. Its translation: CASSPLQNSYEQYF.

The V gene is TRBV9, the J gene TRBJ2-7; perhaps TRBD2 as D (6 bases). Germline V gene sequence: CDR1 SGDLS, CDR2 YYNGEE. The CDR3 has 15 amino acids. The germline V and J ends were trimmed by 0 bases and 4 bases, with 14 bases remaining between them. Here the CDR3 DNA reads TGTGCCAGCAGCGTAGGTCCAGCGGGTGTTTACGAGCAGTACTTC. It encodes CASSVGPAGVYEQYF.

This clone has more than one count but fewer than ten. The CDR3 loop is CASSGAGEQYF. The CDR3 region has the DNA TGTGCCAGCAGTGGGGCGGGCGAGCAGTACTTC. This chain connects TRBV6-1 to TRBJ2-7; TRBD2 might be the D (5 bases). CDR1 and CDR2 (germline): MNHNS, SASEGT. V gave up 4 bases and J gave up 6 bases, with 7 bases separating them. The CDR3 loop spans 11 amino acids.

This clone was counted between two and nine times. The chain couples TRBV28 to TRBJ2-1; D remains unclear. V was clipped by 4 bases and J by 0 bases, with 10 bases between them. Germline values: CDR1 MDHEN, CDR2 SYDVKM. This CDR3 is 15 amino acids long. The CDR3 is CASSSTARSYNEQFF. The CDR3 nucleotides are TGTGCCAGCAGTTCGACTGCCCGCTCCTACAATGAGCAGTTCTTC.

This clone was counted once. The genes are TRBV9 and TRBJ2-1, with TRBD2 identical over 7 bases. The germline CDR1 and CDR2 sequences are SGDLS and YYNGEE. CDR3 length equals 17 residues. Trimming took 2 bases from V and 2 from J; bases not matched to a gene: 10. The CDR3 reads CASSVAFPSGPYNEQFF. The CDR3 nucleotides read TGTGCCAGCAGCGTTGCGTTTCCTAGCGGCCCCTACAATGAGCAGTTCTTC. Filled out from reference TRBV9 and TRBJ2-1, the complete variable domain reads DSGVTQTPKHLITATGQRVTLRCSPRSGDLSVYWYQQSLDQGLQFLIQYYNGEERAKGNILERFSAQQFPDLHSELNLSSLELGDSALYFCASSVAFPSGPYNEQFFGPGTRLTVL.

In this sample, this clone turned up a few times. The J gene is TRBJ1-1, the V gene TRBV28; D is undetermined. Trimming removed 2 bases from V and 5 bases from J, with 6 bases in between. CDR1 MDHEN and CDR2 SYDVKM come from the germline V gene. The CDR3 sequence is 12 residues long. The CDR3: CASSLGETEAFF. The CDR3 DNA is TGTGCCAGCAGTTTAGGGGAGACTGAAGCTTTCTTT.

This clone has a single count. The V call is TRBV5-4, the J call TRBJ2-7; TRBD1 matches 8 bases. Per the germline V gene, CDR1 is SGHNT and CDR2 is YYREEE (reference sequence). The CDR3 has 15 amino acids. V lost 3 bases and J lost 0; bases outside the gene matches: 5. CDR3 amino acids: CASSSGQGPSYEQYF. CDR3 DNA sequence: TGTGCCAGCAGCTCCGGACAGGGACCCTCCTACGAGCAGTACTTC.

This clone was detected a few times. This rearrangement joins TRBV6-5 to TRBJ1-2; 7 nucleotides line up with TRBD1. The CDR3 is made up of 14 amino acids. Trimming took 2 bases from V and 5 from J; bases not matched to a gene: 5. Germline lookup yields CDR1 MNHEY and CDR2 SVGAGI. CDR3: CASSYERGHYGYTF. CDR3 sequence (DNA): TGTGCCAGCAGTTACGAAAGGGGGCATTATGGCTACACCTTC.

This chain joins TRBV11-1 and TRBJ1-1; TRBD1 aligns across 7 bases. V shed 4 bases and J 0 bases; nucleotides not matched to a gene: 2. Germline values: CDR1 SGHAT, CDR2 FQDESV (reference sequence). This CDR3 is 14 amino acids long. CDR3 region: CASSSGQVNTEAFF. Written as DNA, the CDR3 is TGTGCCAGCAGCTCTGGACAGGTGAACACTGAAGCTTTCTTT.

The chain is built from TRBV28 and TRBJ2-1, with TRBD2 matching 13 bases. CDR1 and CDR2 from the germline V gene are MDHEN and SYDVKM. CDR3 length: 15 residues. Trimming removed 6 bases from V and 6 bases from J; junction bases left unmatched: 5. The CDR3 nucleotides read TGTGCCAGCAGCCCCGGGACTAGCGGGACCAATGAGCAGTTCTTC. Protein: CASSPGTSGTNEQFF.

The chain combines TRBV6-6 with TRBJ1-2; TRBD1 is a possible D gene (6 bases). Germline-derived CDR1 and CDR2 are MNHNY and SVGAGI (reference sequence). V lost 4 bases and J 6 bases, leaving 12 bases between the germline ends. The CDR3 sequence is 13 residues long. CDR3 sequence reads: CASSWKGVDGYTF. CDR3 bases: TGTGCCAGCAGTTGGAAGGGGGTTGATGGCTACACCTTC.

This clone was observed a handful of times. The chain couples TRBV5-6 to TRBJ1-2; TRBD1 matches 7 bases. Germline CDR1 and CDR2: SGHDT and YYEEEE. The CDR3 runs to 14 residues. V lost 4 bases and J lost 0; bases outside the gene matches: 3. CDR3 protein: CASSRGQTNYGYTF. CDR3 sequence (DNA): TGTGCCAGCAGCCGGGGACAGACTAACTATGGCTACACCTTC.

CDR3 protein: CASSSGQGDGYTF. The CDR3 nucleotides read TGTGCCAGCAGCTCGGGACAGGGGGATGGCTACACCTTC. The chain couples TRBV7-8 to TRBJ1-2; TRBD1 aligns across 11 bases. V shed 4 bases and J 6 bases; nucleotides not matched to a gene: 1. The CDR3 consists of 13 residues. Germline V CDR1 and CDR2: SGHVS, FQNEAQ.

The CDR3 loop reads CASSAPGQLSYEQYF. CDR3 DNA sequence: TGTGCCAGCAGTGCTCCGGGACAGCTGTCCTACGAGCAGTACTTC. The chain joins TRBV28 to TRBJ2-7; TRBD1 agrees at 7 bases. J lost 1 base, V lost 5 bases, and 8 bases had no gene match. The V gene's germline CDR1 is MDHEN and CDR2 SYDVKM. The CDR3 extends over 15 amino acids.

This clone was counted between two and nine times. The gene calls are TRBV5-1 and TRBJ2-7; TRBD2 matches at 9 bases. Germline loops: CDR1 SGHRS, CDR2 YFSETQ. V dropped 4 bases and J dropped 3; count of bases not matched to a gene: 8. This CDR3 contains 15 residues. The CDR3 is CASSPGTSSLYEQYF. The DNA for the CDR3 is TGCGCCAGCAGCCCCGGGACTAGCAGTCTCTACGAGCAGTACTTC.

This clone was counted only a few times. The chain has TRBV7-3 and TRBJ2-1; TRBD2 agrees at 11 bases. J gave up 10 bases and V 5 bases, and 7 bases lay outside the gene matches. Germline CDR1 and CDR2: SGHTA and FQGTGA. The CDR3 consists of 14 residues. CDR3 bases: TGTGCCAGCAGCGAACTAGCGGGAGCAGGCGAGCAGTTCTTC. This codes for CASSELAGAGEQFF.

The gene calls are TRBV29-1 and TRBJ2-7, with 10 bases aligning to TRBD2. Germline lookup yields CDR1 SQVTM and CDR2 ANQGSEA. The CDR3 has 14 residues. J was trimmed by 5 bases and V by 5 bases; bases with no gene match: 9. CDR3 loop: CSVMGLAGVHEQYF. CDR3 DNA sequence: TGCAGCGTTATGGGTCTAGCGGGAGTTCACGAGCAGTACTTC.

This clone has only a few counts. The rearrangement uses TRBV15 and TRBJ1-3, with a weak D call TRBD1 (5 bases). The ends were cut back, 0 bases at V and 0 bases at J, with 12 bases in the middle. The CDR3 is made up of 17 amino acids. Germline CDR1 and CDR2: LNHNV and YYDKDF (reference sequence). CDR3 DNA: TGTGCCACCAGCAGAGAGAGCCAGGGTTACTCTGGAAACACCATATATTTT. Translating gives CATSRESQGYSGNTIYF.

The chain uses TRBV7-3 and TRBJ2-3; D call uncertain. CDR1 and CDR2 (germline): SGHTA, FQGTGA. V was pared by 1 base and J by 3 bases, with 11 bases between. CDR3 length: 15 amino acids. The CDR3 is CASSLNKLGTDTQYF. In DNA form, the CDR3 reads TGTGCCAGCAGCTTAAACAAGCTCGGGACAGATACGCAGTATTTT.

The CDR3 nucleotides are TGTGCCAGCTCACCACCGTCCGGGAACCTCCAGCATTTT. It specifies CASSPPSGNLQHF. The chain combines TRBV18 with TRBJ1-5; D uncertain. Germline V gene lookup returns CDR1 KGHSH and CDR2 LQKENI. Trimming removed 0 bases at V and 12 bases at J, with 12 bases between. This CDR3 comprises 13 residues.

This chain joins TRBV6-6 and TRBJ2-7; 8 nucleotides match TRBD2. The CDR3 loop spans 14 amino acids. The trim removed 5 bases at V and 0 bases at J, leaving 3 bases unmatched. Germline V lookup: CDR1 MNHNY, CDR2 SVGAGI (reference sequence). CDR3 region: CASSPSGSSYEQYF. CDR3 DNA sequence: TGTGCCAGCAGTCCCAGCGGGAGCTCCTACGAGCAGTACTTC.

This clone was recorded a few times. This sequence joins TRBV2 and TRBJ2-2, with 11 bases matching TRBD1. The CDR3 is 16 amino acids. Germline lookup yields CDR1 SNHLY and CDR2 FYNNEI. Losses at the gene ends were 7 bases for V and 0 bases for J; bases not matched to a gene: 4. The CDR3 sequence: CASTGTGGTNTGELFF. The CDR3 bases are TGTGCCAGCACCGGGACAGGGGGAACGAACACCGGGGAGCTGTTTTTT.

The chain is built from TRBV15 and TRBJ2-1; 10 nucleotides align to TRBD2. The CDR3 spans 16 residues. Trimming took 0 bases from V and 4 from J; bases not matched to a gene: 3. The germline gives CDR1 LNHNV, CDR2 YYDKDF (reference sequence). CDR3 amino acids: CATSRDVAGGYNEQFF. DNA of the CDR3: TGTGCCACCAGCAGAGATGTAGCGGGAGGATACAATGAGCAGTTCTTC.